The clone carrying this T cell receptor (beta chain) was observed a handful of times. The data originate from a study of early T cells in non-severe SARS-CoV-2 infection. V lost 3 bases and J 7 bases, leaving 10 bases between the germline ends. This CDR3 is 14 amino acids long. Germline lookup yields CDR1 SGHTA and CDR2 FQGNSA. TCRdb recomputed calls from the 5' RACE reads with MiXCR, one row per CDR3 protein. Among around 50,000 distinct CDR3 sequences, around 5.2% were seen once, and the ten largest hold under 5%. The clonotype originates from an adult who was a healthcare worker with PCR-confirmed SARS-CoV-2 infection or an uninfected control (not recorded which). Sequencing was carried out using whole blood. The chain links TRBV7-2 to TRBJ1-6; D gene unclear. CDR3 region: CASSFGPFNSPLHF. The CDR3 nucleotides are TGTGCCAGCAGCTTTGGGCCCTTCAATTCACCCCTCCACTTT.